Listed below are T cell receptor beta chains from one sample, sequenced in a study of radiotherapy plus CTLA-4 blockade in lung cancer. The data were produced by immunoSEQ multiplex PCR, yet TCRdb's version contains in-frame clones alone and is incomplete. The data contain about 62,000 clones, less than 85% of them seen just once; the ten biggest clones take up 2.9%. The material was peripheral blood, obtained from a patient treated with radiotherapy plus ipilimumab. The receptor set was obtained from a human donor with non-small cell lung cancer who had a complete response to radiotherapy plus ipilimumab. Each CDR3 is given with its conserved first and last residue. D genes are given only for firm matches. The size field is filled for only some rows; it gives once, few, many or a size class.

J: TRBJ1-5; V: TRBV5-4; size: -; D: -; CDR3: CASSPGLNNQPQHF; DNA: TGTGCCAGCAGTCCGGGACTGAACAATCAGCCCCAGCATTTT
J: TRBJ1-1; V: TRBV30; size: -; D: -; CDR3: CAWSVLVGINTEAFF; DNA: TGTGCCTGGAGTGTACTGGTCGGGATCAACACTGAAGCTTTCTTT
J: TRBJ2-1; V: TRBV7-3; size: few; D: -; CDR3: CASSLSGFYNEQFF; DNA: TGTGCCAGCAGCTTATCGGGTTTCTACAATGAGCAGTTCTTC
J: TRBJ1-2; V: TRBV6-1; size: few; D: TRBD1; CDR3: CASTQGQGGYGYTF; DNA: TGTGCCAGCACTCAGGGACAGGGGGGCTATGGCTACACCTTC
J: TRBJ2-7; V: TRBV19; size: few; D: TRBD1; CDR3: CASSIAGTGNHEQYF; DNA: TGTGCCAGTAGTATAGCCGGGACAGGGAACCACGAGCAGTACTTC
J: TRBJ1-5; V: TRBV19; size: -; D: TRBD1; CDR3: CASSILGQGGQPQHF; DNA: TGTGCCAGTAGTATACTGGGACAGGGGGGGCAGCCCCAGCATTTT
J: TRBJ2-1; V: TRBV10-2; size: -; D: TRBD2; CDR3: CASSDPAGGPGRNEQFF; DNA: TGCGCCAGCAGTGACCCCGCGGGAGGGCCCGGGAGGAATGAGCAGTTCTTC
J: TRBJ1-5; V: TRBV2; size: -; D: TRBD1; CDR3: CASRAGTGVLGNQPQHF; DNA: TGTGCCAGCAGGGCCGGGACAGGGGTTTTAGGCAATCAGCCCCAGCATTTT
J: TRBJ1-2; V: TRBV19; size: -; D: -; CDR3: CASSIEGHVGEGYTF; DNA: TGTGCCAGTAGTATAGAGGGACACGTCGGCGAAGGCTACACCTTC
J: TRBJ2-3; V: TRBV10-1; size: -; D: TRBD2; CDR3: CASSRLAGGDTQYF; DNA: TGCGCCAGCAGCAGACTAGCGGGAGGGGATACGCAGTATTTT
J: TRBJ1-4; V: TRBV29-1; size: -; D: TRBD1; CDR3: CSALDRAQEKLFF; DNA: TGCAGCGCCTTGGACAGGGCACAAGAAAAACTGTTTTTT
J: TRBJ2-2; V: TRBV5-1; size: once; D: TRBD2; CDR3: CASSLARWLAGGTNTGELFF; DNA: TGCGCCAGCAGCTTGGCCAGGTGGCTAGCGGGAGGGACGAACACCGGGGAGCTGTTTTTT
J: TRBJ2-3; V: TRBV6-1; size: once; D: -; CDR3: CASRRRRDSTDTQYF; DNA: TGTGCCAGCAGACGTCGGAGGGACAGCACAGATACGCAGTATTTT
J: TRBJ1-1; V: TRBV7-2; size: -; D: TRBD1; CDR3: CASSLGGRGTEAFF; DNA: TGTGCCAGCAGCTTAGGCGGCAGGGGGACTGAAGCTTTCTTT
J: TRBJ2-2; V: TRBV5-5; size: -; D: -; CDR3: CASSLTPIGGVNTGELFF; DNA: TGTGCCAGCAGCTTAACGCCTATAGGAGGCGTGAACACCGGGGAGCTGTTTTTT
J: TRBJ2-7; V: TRBV13; size: -; D: -; CDR3: CASSWTRGRRAYEQYF; DNA: TGTGCCAGCAGCTGGACGAGGGGAAGGAGGGCCTACGAGCAGTACTTC
J: TRBJ2-7; V: TRBV18; size: -; D: TRBD1; CDR3: CASSLTRDRDYEQYF; DNA: TGTGCCAGCTCCCTCACTCGGGACAGGGATTACGAGCAGTACTTC
J: TRBJ2-7; V: TRBV9; size: -; D: TRBD2; CDR3: CASSPGTNTYEQYF; DNA: TGTGCCAGCAGCCCGGGGACTAATACCTACGAGCAGTACTTC
J: TRBJ2-4; V: TRBV28; size: -; D: TRBD2; CDR3: CASSSLAGLAKNIQYF; DNA: TGTGCCAGCAGCTCACTAGCGGGACTAGCCAAAAACATTCAGTACTTC
J: TRBJ2-7; V: TRBV5-1; size: few; D: TRBD1; CDR3: CASSLEGLGTVQYF; DNA: TGCGCCAGCAGCTTGGAAGGCCTCGGGACAGTTCAGTACTTC
J: TRBJ2-1; V: TRBV18; size: -; D: -; CDR3: CASSPRVREQFF; DNA: TGTGCCAGCTCTCCCCGAGTGCGTGAGCAGTTCTTC
J: TRBJ2-6; V: TRBV7-2; size: -; D: -; CDR3: CASSRTVGANVLTF; DNA: TGTGCCAGCAGCCGGACAGTTGGGGCCAACGTCCTGACTTTC
J: TRBJ2-7; V: TRBV19; size: few; D: TRBD1; CDR3: CASRRGTGSYEQYF; DNA: TGTGCCAGTAGGAGGGGGACAGGGTCCTACGAGCAGTACTTC
J: TRBJ2-1; V: TRBV2; size: -; D: TRBD2; CDR3: CASSAASGGYNEQFF; DNA: TGTGCCAGCAGTGCGGCTAGCGGGGGGTACAATGAGCAGTTCTTC
J: TRBJ2-2; V: TRBV28; size: few; D: TRBD2; CDR3: CASIFSGSANTGELFF; DNA: TGTGCCAGCATCTTTAGCGGGAGCGCTAACACCGGGGAGCTGTTTTTT
J: TRBJ2-3; V: TRBV4-1; size: once; D: TRBD2; CDR3: CASSRRTSGGRTDTQYF; DNA: TGCGCCAGCAGCCGCCGGACTAGCGGGGGTCGCACAGATACGCAGTATTTT
J: TRBJ1-5; V: TRBV6-6; size: few; D: TRBD1; CDR3: CASRPTGFQPQHF; DNA: TGTGCCAGCAGACCGACAGGGTTCCAGCCCCAGCATTTT
J: TRBJ2-7; V: TRBV11-2; size: -; D: TRBD2; CDR3: CASSRVAGEEYEQYF; DNA: TGTGCCAGCAGCCGGGTGGCGGGAGAGGAGTACGAGCAGTACTTC
J: TRBJ2-7; V: TRBV19; size: -; D: -; CDR3: CASSIVVGITYEQYF; DNA: TGTGCCAGTAGTATAGTAGTCGGGATCACCTACGAGCAGTACTTC
J: TRBJ2-5; V: TRBV5-4; size: -; D: -; CDR3: CASSLDPQETQYF; DNA: TGTGCCAGCAGCCTAGACCCCCAAGAGACCCAGTACTTC
J: TRBJ2-1; V: TRBV18; size: -; D: TRBD2; CDR3: CASSPFPLGGGRAPYNEQFF; DNA: TGTGCCAGCTCACCATTCCCCCTCGGGGGCGGGAGGGCCCCTTACAATGAGCAGTTCTTC
J: TRBJ1-1; V: TRBV30; size: -; D: -; CDR3: CAWRAGASRTEAFF; DNA: TGTGCCTGGAGGGCAGGGGCCTCGAGGACTGAAGCTTTCTTT
J: TRBJ2-1; V: TRBV6-1; size: -; D: -; CDR3: CASSEGRGLLDNEQFF; DNA: TGTGCCAGCAGTGAAGGACGAGGACTGCTCGACAATGAGCAGTTCTTC
J: TRBJ2-3; V: TRBV9; size: -; D: TRBD2; CDR3: CASSDWGGRAPDTQYF; DNA: TGTGCCAGCAGCGACTGGGGGGGGAGGGCACCCGATACGCAGTATTTT
J: TRBJ2-3; V: TRBV7-9; size: -; D: -; CDR3: CASSLLGGTVQDTQYF; DNA: TGTGCCAGCAGCTTATTAGGCGGGACAGTACAAGATACGCAGTATTTT
J: TRBJ1-2; V: TRBV7-2; size: -; D: TRBD1; CDR3: CASSLQGANYGYTF; DNA: TGTGCCAGCAGCTTACAGGGGGCAAACTATGGCTACACCTTC
J: TRBJ1-1; V: TRBV28; size: -; D: TRBD1; CDR3: CASSSSGQGMNTEAFF; DNA: TGTGCCAGCAGTTCATCGGGACAGGGCATGAACACTGAAGCTTTCTTT
J: TRBJ2-7; V: TRBV7-9; size: -; D: TRBD2; CDR3: CASSPGLAGAYEQYF; DNA: TGTGCCAGCAGCCCAGGACTAGCGGGTGCGTACGAGCAGTACTTC
J: TRBJ1-2; V: TRBV28; size: -; D: TRBD1; CDR3: CASTEDRGFYGYTF; DNA: TGTGCCAGCACCGAGGACAGGGGCTTCTATGGCTACACCTTC
J: TRBJ2-7; V: TRBV7-2; size: -; D: TRBD1; CDR3: CASSSGQLVQYF; DNA: TGTGCCAGCAGCTCGGGACAGCTAGTGCAGTACTTC
J: TRBJ2-2; V: TRBV27; size: -; D: TRBD2; CDR3: CASSTTSGRKTGELFF; DNA: TGTGCCAGCAGTACGACTAGCGGGAGGAAGACCGGGGAGCTGTTTTTT
J: TRBJ2-5; V: TRBV7-2; size: -; D: -; CDR3: CASSLNLETQYF; DNA: TGTGCCAGCAGCTTAAATCTCGAGACCCAGTACTTC
J: TRBJ1-5; V: TRBV4-3; size: -; D: -; CDR3: CASSQDPHSNQPQHF; DNA: TGCGCCAGCAGCCAAGATCCCCATAGCAATCAGCCCCAGCATTTT
J: TRBJ2-7; V: TRBV19; size: -; D: TRBD1; CDR3: CASRGSHRDSSYEQYF; DNA: TGTGCCTCAAGGGGGAGCCACCGGGACAGCTCCTACGAGCAGTACTTC
J: TRBJ2-3; V: TRBV6-1; size: -; D: -; CDR3: CASSEAVDTQYF; DNA: TGTGCCAGCAGTGAGGCGGTAGATACGCAGTATTTT
J: TRBJ2-2; V: TRBV18; size: few; D: TRBD1; CDR3: CASSPPWTGGNTGELFF; DNA: TGTGCCAGCTCACCCCCGTGGACAGGGGGTAACACCGGGGAGCTGTTTTTT
J: TRBJ2-7; V: TRBV4-1; size: few; D: -; CDR3: CASSLEQLSVEQYF; DNA: TGTGCCAGCAGCCTCGAACAGTTATCGGTCGAGCAGTACTTC
J: TRBJ1-3; V: TRBV28; size: few; D: -; CDR3: CASSLSGFSGNTIYF; DNA: TGTGCCAGCAGTTTATCAGGTTTCTCTGGAAACACCATATATTTT
J: TRBJ2-2; V: TRBV5-8; size: -; D: -; CDR3: CASSLGAPNTGELFF; DNA: TGTGCCAGCAGCTTAGGGGCGCCGAACACCGGGGAGCTGTTTTTT
J: TRBJ1-1; V: TRBV7-2; size: few; D: -; CDR3: CASSTHYRAPNTEAFF; DNA: TGTGCCAGCAGCACACACTACAGGGCGCCGAACACTGAAGCTTTCTTT